This T cell receptor beta chain emerged from a study of beta chain features in type 1 diabetes. As for the study in general: No patient-donor differences in age, gender, total cells or subset yield. Study results and caveats: The naive, central memory and Treg TCRB repertoires looked more alike in patients than they did in healthy donors. Across all four CD4+ subsets, people with type 1 diabetes showed modestly shorter TCRB CDR3s.

All of the sorted populations showed purity greater than 95%. Investigators reverse transcribed all isolated RNA, so they sequenced expressed TCRB transcripts. The read count averaged approximately 3.3 million across naive, central memory and regulatory T cell samples. TCRdb's table, derived via immunoSEQ multiplex PCR, lists solely in-frame clones and lacks some. The repertoire holds 28,000 or so clones, with roughly two thirds as singletons. This clone was observed a few times. What it binds is not known. The sample comprised Tregs from blood. The clonotype was recovered from a woman aged 25 to 39 with type 1 diabetes.

The CDR3 DNA is TGCGCCAGCAGCTTGGTAGGACTAGCGAGTGAGCAGTTCTTC. Amino acids: CASSLVGLASEQFF. This chain connects TRBV5-1 to TRBJ2-1; 9 bases fit TRBD2. After removal of 0 bases from V and 9 bases from J, the junction contained 4 bases not matched to a gene. Looked up from germline, CDR1 is SGHRS and CDR2 is YFSETQ. This CDR3 spans 14 amino acids. Full variable domain (remainder filled in from reference TRBV5-1 and TRBJ2-1): KAGVTQTPRYLIKTRGQQVTLSCSPISGHRSVSWYQQTPGQGLQFLFEYFSETQRNKGNFPGRFSGRQFSNSRSEMNVSTLELGDSALYLCASSLVGLASEQFFGPGTRLTVL.